The rows below give T cell receptor beta chains drawn from one sample of a study of monozygotic twins with cystic fibrosis. Profiling relied on immunoSEQ multiplex PCR, and the TCRdb table lists in-frame clones only, not all of them. The sample shows tens of thousands of clones, more than 90% of them seen only once. Sequenced: blood. The source of these receptors is a girl aged 2 to 9 with cystic fibrosis. Each CDR3 is given with its conserved first and last residue. A D gene is named only where the DNA matches it firmly. Not all rows give a size; the values are once, few, many and, for expanded clones, a class.

NA | TRBJ1-5 | TRBV10-3 | NA | TGTGCCATCGCGGACGCGGTGGTTGGATACAATCAGCCCCAGCATTTT | CAIADAVVGYNQPQHF
TRBD2 | TRBJ2-7 | TRBV30 | NA | TGTGCCTGGAGTGTTGGGCTAGCGGGGCTCTACGAGCAGTACTTC | CAWSVGLAGLYEQYF
NA | TRBJ1-5 | TRBV19 | once | TGTGCCAGTAGTAGATCAAGGGGTCAGCCCCAGCATTTT | CASSRSRGQPQHF
NA | TRBJ1-3 | TRBV10-3 | NA | TGTGCCATCACCCCGGGGGGACTACCTGGAAACACCATATATTTT | CAITPGGLPGNTIYF
NA | TRBJ1-2 | TRBV30 | NA | TGTGCCTGGAGTGTGATTGGGGGGGGCCCCTACACCTTC | CAWSVIGGGPYTF
NA | TRBJ1-4 | TRBV15 | NA | TGTGCCACCAGCAGAGATTTCTGGGGCAGGGGTGGGGAAAAACTGTTTTTT | CATSRDFWGRGGEKLFF
TRBD2 | TRBJ2-1 | TRBV19 | NA | TGTGCCAGTAGTATTGGTAGCGGGGGCTTAACTTACAATGAGCAGTTCTTC | CASSIGSGGLTYNEQFF
NA | TRBJ2-1 | TRBV30 | NA | TGTGCCTGGAGCGCTGCTAGTTCCGAGCAGTTCTTC | CAWSAASSEQFF
NA | TRBJ2-1 | TRBV18 | NA | TGTGCCAGCTCACCACCGCGGGAAGGGCAGTTCTTC | CASSPPREGQFF
NA | TRBJ2-7 | TRBV10-3 | few | TGTGCCACCCTCTCGTTTAGCTCCTACGAGCAGTACTTC | CATLSFSSYEQYF
TRBD2 | TRBJ2-1 | TRBV4-2 | NA | TGTGCCAGCAGCCCCGCCAGCGGGAGGGCCATCAATGAGCAGTTCTTC | CASSPASGRAINEQFF
NA | TRBJ2-2 | TRBV7-7 | NA | TGTGCCAGCAGCTTAAGCGGCCCCTACACCGGGGAGCTGTTTTTT | CASSLSGPYTGELFF
NA | TRBJ2-3 | TRBV6-1 | NA | TGTGCCAGCAGTGAACGGAGCGGAGATACGCAGTATTTT | CASSERSGDTQYF
NA | TRBJ1-1 | TRBV5-1 | once | TGCGCCAGCAGCTTAACAGGGTGGGCCACTGAAGCTTTCTTT | CASSLTGWATEAFF
TRBD2 | TRBJ2-3 | TRBV9 | NA | TGTGCCAGCAGCGTAGGTAGCGGGGAATTCACAGATACGCAGTATTTT | CASSVGSGEFTDTQYF
NA | TRBJ1-1 | TRBV18 | NA | TGTGCCAGCTCACCACGAGGTTTGGCACCCGAAGCTTTCTTT | CASSPRGLAPEAFF
NA | TRBJ1-1 | TRBV30 | NA | TGTGCCACTGCGTGGGAATCGGGCACTGAAGCTTTCTTT | CATAWESGTEAFF
NA | TRBJ2-1 | TRBV11-1 | NA | TGTGCCAGCAGCCTCTGGCGAGAGCAGTTCTTC | CASSLWREQFF
TRBD1 | TRBJ1-2 | TRBV7-2 | NA | TGTGCCAGCAGCCTGGACAGGGACTATGGCTACACCTTC | CASSLDRDYGYTF
NA | TRBJ2-7 | TRBV5-6 | NA | TGTGCCAGCAGCTTGTGGGTGGACTCCTACGAGCAGTACTTC | CASSLWVDSYEQYF
NA | TRBJ1-2 | TRBV7-2 | NA | TGTGCCAGCAGCTTTTTCGGGTTGGGGTTGTTTGGCTACACCTTC | CASSFFGLGLFGYTF
NA | TRBJ2-6 | TRBV28 | NA | TGTGCCAGCAGCCCTCTCGACATAACTGGGGCCAACGTCCTGACTTTC | CASSPLDITGANVLTF
NA | TRBJ2-1 | TRBV6-4 | NA | TGTGCCAGCAGTGACCGGGACTACAATGAGCAGTTCTTC | CASSDRDYNEQFF
NA | TRBJ1-6 | TRBV6-5 | once | TGTGCCAGCAGGATCCAGCGACAAGATTCACCCCTCCACTTT | CASRIQRQDSPLHF
TRBD1 | TRBJ2-7 | TRBV28 | NA | TGTGCCAGCAGCTCCGGGACAGGGGGCATGTACGAGCAGTACTTC | CASSSGTGGMYEQYF
TRBD1 | TRBJ2-5 | TRBV5-1 | NA | TGCGCCAGCAGCGTCTCAGGGGGAGAGACCCAGTACTTC | CASSVSGGETQYF
NA | TRBJ2-6 | TRBV6-5 | NA | TGTGCCAGCAGAAAGGGGGTGGAAGGGGCCAACGTCCTGACTTTC | CASRKGVEGANVLTF
NA | TRBJ1-1 | TRBV6-5 | NA | TGTGCCAGCAGTCGAATGGGCATGAACACTGAAGCTTTCTTT | CASSRMGMNTEAFF
TRBD1 | TRBJ2-7 | TRBV10-3 | NA | TGTGCCATCAGTGTAACCGGCACAGGGGGCGGGGGCGACGAGCAGTACTTC | CAISVTGTGGGGDEQYF
NA | TRBJ2-7 | TRBV5-6 | NA | TGTGCCAGCTCAGACAGGATCTACGAGCAGTACTTC | CASSDRIYEQYF
TRBD1 | TRBJ1-6 | TRBV7-8 | NA | TGTGCCAGCACCTCAGGGGGCAGGTCACCCCTCCACTTT | CASTSGGRSPLHF